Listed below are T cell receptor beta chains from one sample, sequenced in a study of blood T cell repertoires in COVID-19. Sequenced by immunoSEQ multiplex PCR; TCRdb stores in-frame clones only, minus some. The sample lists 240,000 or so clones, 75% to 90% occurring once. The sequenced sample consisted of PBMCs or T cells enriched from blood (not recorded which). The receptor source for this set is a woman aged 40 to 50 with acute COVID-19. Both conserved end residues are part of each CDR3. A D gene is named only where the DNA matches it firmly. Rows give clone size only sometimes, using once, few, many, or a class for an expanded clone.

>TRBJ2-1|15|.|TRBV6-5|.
CASSLSWAGDNEQFF
TGTGCCAGCAGTCTGTCTTGGGCAGGGGACAATGAGCAGTTCTTC
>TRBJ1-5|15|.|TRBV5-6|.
CASSLTGSGNQPQHF
TGTGCCAGCAGCCTGACAGGCAGCGGCAATCAGCCCCAGCATTTT
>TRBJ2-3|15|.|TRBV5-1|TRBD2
CASSFIGLAKDTQYF
TGCGCCAGCAGCTTTATCGGACTAGCCAAAGATACGCAGTATTTT
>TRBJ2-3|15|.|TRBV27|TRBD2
CASSSTSGRSDTQYF
TGTGCCAGCAGTTCGACTAGCGGGAGAAGTGATACGCAGTATTTT
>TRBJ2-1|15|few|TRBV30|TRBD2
CAWSGGLAGVNEQFF
TGTGCCTGGAGCGGGGGACTAGCGGGAGTCAATGAGCAGTTCTTC
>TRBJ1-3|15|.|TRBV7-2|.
CASSLQGLDGNTIYF
TGTGCCAGCAGCTTACAGGGCTTAGATGGAAACACCATATATTTT
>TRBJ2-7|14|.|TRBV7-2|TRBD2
CASSRGGRGDEQYF
TGTGCCAGCAGCCGGGGGGGGAGAGGCGACGAGCAGTACTTC
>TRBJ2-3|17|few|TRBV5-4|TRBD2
CASRDGLAVYSTDTQYF
TGTGCCAGCAGGGACGGACTAGCGGTTTATAGCACAGATACGCAGTATTTT
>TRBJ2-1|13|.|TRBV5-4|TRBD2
CASSGTRINEQFF
TGTGCCAGCAGCGGGACTAGAATCAATGAGCAGTTCTTC
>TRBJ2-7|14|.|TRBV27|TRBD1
CASSHGRGQYEQYF
TGTGCCAGCAGCCACGGCAGGGGGCAGTACGAGCAGTACTTC
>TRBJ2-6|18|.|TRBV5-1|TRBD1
CASSLEGQGATGANVLTF
TGCGCCAGCAGCTTGGAGGGACAGGGTGCGACCGGGGCCAACGTCCTGACTTTC
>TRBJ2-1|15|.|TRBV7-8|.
CASSLGGLPYNEQFF
TGTGCCAGCAGCTTAGGCGGGCTACCCTACAATGAGCAGTTCTTC
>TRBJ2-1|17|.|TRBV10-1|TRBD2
CASSESISGGLLNEQFF
TGCGCCAGCAGTGAGTCGATATCGGGAGGGCTACTCAATGAGCAGTTCTTC
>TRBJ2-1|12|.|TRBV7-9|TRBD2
CASSPGGNEQFF
TGTGCCAGCAGCCCCGGGGGGAATGAGCAGTTCTTC
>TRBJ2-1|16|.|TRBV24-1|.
CATSPYPARAGNEQFF
TGTGCCACCAGTCCTTACCCCGCCAGGGCAGGCAATGAGCAGTTCTTC
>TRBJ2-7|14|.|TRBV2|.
CASSDWTGTYEQYF
TGTGCCAGCAGTGACTGGACGGGGACCTACGAGCAGTACTTC
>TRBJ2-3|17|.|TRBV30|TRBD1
CAWSVGTGGLSTDTQYF
TGTGCCTGGAGTGTCGGGACAGGGGGTTTATCGACAGATACGCAGTATTTT
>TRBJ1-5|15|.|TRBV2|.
CASRGIGLTNQPQHF
TGTGCCAGCAGGGGAATAGGACTGACTAATCAGCCCCAGCATTTT
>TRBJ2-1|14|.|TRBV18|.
CASSPPSGFNEQFF
TGTGCCAGCTCACCACCTTCCGGGTTCAATGAGCAGTTCTTC
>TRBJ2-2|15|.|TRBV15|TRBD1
CATSRARGTTGELFF
TGTGCCACCAGCAGAGCCAGGGGGACCACCGGGGAGCTGTTTTTT
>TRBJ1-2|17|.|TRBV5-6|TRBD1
CASSLRSGGDVNYGYTF
TGTGCCAGCAGCTTGAGGTCAGGGGGCGATGTTAACTATGGCTACACCTTC
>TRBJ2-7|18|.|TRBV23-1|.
CASSQTALGLRVSYEQYF
TGCGCCAGCAGTCAAACGGCCCTGGGACTTCGGGTCTCCTACGAGCAGTACTTC
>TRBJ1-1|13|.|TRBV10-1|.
CASSDPGVTEAFF
TGCGCCAGCAGTGATCCAGGGGTTACTGAAGCTTTCTTT
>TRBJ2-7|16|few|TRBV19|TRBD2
CANPRTSGIRASEQYF
TGTGCCAACCCGCGGACTAGCGGGATACGGGCAAGCGAGCAGTACTTC
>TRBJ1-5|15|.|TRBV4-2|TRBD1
CASSQDGDRNQPQHF
TGTGCCAGCAGCCAAGATGGGGACAGAAATCAGCCCCAGCATTTT
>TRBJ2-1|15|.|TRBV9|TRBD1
CASSVRDSPYNEQFF
TGTGCCAGCAGCGTTCGGGACAGCCCATACAATGAGCAGTTCTTC
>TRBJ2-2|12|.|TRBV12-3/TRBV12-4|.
CASSSDTGELFF
TGTGCCAGCAGTTCCGACACCGGGGAGCTGTTTTTT
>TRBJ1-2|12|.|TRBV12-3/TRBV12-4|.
CASSMGEGGYTF
TGTGCCAGCAGTATGGGGGAGGGTGGCTACACCTTC
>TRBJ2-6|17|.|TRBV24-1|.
CATSEGGARTGANVLTF
TGTGCCACCAGTGAAGGGGGGGCGCGTACTGGGGCCAACGTCCTGACTTTC
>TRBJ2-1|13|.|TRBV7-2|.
CASSLRESGEQFF
TGTGCCAGCAGCTTAAGGGAGAGCGGTGAGCAGTTCTTC
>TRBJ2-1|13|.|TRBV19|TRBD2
CASSSPGRGVQFF
TGTGCCAGTAGTAGCCCGGGGCGGGGGGTACAGTTCTTC
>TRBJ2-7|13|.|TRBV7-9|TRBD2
CAGETSGSYEQYF
TGTGCCGGTGAGACCAGCGGGAGCTACGAGCAGTACTTC
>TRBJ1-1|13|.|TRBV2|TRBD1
CASSVDRGSEAFF
TGTGCCAGCAGTGTGGACAGGGGCAGTGAAGCTTTCTTT
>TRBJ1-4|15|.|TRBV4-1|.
CASSKFGGSGEKLFF
TGCGCCAGCAGCAAATTTGGGGGGTCGGGTGAAAAACTGTTTTTT
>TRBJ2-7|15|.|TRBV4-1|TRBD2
CASSQETSGSYEQYF
TGCGCCAGCAGCCAAGAGACTAGCGGCTCCTACGAGCAGTACTTC
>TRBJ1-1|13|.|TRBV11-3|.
CASSLYLNTEAFF
TGTGCCAGCAGCTTATATCTGAACACTGAAGCTTTCTTT
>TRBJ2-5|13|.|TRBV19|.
CASSPRPRETQYF
TGTGCCAGTAGTCCACGACCCAGGGAGACCCAGTACTTC
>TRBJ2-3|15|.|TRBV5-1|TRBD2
CASSLPSGFTDTQYF
TGCGCCAGCAGCTTGCCTAGCGGATTCACAGATACGCAGTATTTT
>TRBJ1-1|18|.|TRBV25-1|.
CASSEVALGQGMNTEAFF
TGTGCCAGCAGTGAAGTCGCTTTAGGCCAGGGAATGAACACTGAAGCTTTCTTT
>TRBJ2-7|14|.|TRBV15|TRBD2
CATSETSGPPEQYF
TGTGCCACCAGCGAGACTAGCGGACCTCCGGAGCAGTACTTC
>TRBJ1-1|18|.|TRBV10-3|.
CAITPGQRSFSLDTEAFF
TGTGCCATCACTCCGGGACAAAGGTCATTTTCCCTGGACACTGAAGCTTTCTTT
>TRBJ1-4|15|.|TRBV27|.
CASKPLGGGNEKLFF
TGTGCCAGCAAACCCCTCGGGGGGGGTAATGAAAAACTGTTTTTT
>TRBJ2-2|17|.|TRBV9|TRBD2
CASSETSGRANTGELFF
TGTGCCAGCAGCGAGACTAGCGGGAGGGCGAACACCGGGGAGCTGTTTTTT